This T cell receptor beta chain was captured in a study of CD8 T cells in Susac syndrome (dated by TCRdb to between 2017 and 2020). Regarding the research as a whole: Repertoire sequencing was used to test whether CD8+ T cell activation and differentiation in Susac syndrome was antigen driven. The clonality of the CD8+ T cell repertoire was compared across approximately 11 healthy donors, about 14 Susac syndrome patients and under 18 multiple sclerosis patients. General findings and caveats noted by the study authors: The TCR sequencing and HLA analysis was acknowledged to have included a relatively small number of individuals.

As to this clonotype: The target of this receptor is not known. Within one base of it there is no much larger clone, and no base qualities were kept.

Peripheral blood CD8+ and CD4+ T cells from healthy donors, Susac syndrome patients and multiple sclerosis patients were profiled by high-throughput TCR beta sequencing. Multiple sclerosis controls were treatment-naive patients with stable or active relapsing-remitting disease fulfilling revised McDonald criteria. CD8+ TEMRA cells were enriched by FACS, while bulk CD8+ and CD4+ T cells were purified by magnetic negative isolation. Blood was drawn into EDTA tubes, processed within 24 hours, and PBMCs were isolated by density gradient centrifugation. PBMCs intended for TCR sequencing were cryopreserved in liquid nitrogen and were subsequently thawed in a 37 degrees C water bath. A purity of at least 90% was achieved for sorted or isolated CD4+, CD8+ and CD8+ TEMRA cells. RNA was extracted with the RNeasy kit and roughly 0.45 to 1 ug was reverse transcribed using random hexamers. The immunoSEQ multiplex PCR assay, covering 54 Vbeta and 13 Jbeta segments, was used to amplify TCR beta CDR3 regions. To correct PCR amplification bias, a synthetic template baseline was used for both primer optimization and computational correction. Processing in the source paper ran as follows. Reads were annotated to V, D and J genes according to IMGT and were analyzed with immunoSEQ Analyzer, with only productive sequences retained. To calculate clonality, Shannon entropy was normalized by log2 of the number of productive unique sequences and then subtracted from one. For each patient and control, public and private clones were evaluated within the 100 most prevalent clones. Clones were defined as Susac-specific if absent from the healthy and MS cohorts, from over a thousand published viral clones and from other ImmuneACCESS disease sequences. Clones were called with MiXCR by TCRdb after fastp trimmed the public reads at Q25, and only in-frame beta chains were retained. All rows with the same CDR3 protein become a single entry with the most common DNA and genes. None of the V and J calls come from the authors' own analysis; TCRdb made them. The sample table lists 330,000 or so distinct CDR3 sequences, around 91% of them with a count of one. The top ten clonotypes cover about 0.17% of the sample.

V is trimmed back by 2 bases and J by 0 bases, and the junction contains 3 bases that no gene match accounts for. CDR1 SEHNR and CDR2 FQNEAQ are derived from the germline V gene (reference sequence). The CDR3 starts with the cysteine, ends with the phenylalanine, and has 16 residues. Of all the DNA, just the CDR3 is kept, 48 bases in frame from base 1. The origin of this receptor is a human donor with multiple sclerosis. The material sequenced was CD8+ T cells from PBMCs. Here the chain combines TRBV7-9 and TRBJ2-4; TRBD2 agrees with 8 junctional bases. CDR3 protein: CASSLTSGLAKNIQYF. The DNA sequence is TGTGCCAGCAGCTTAACTAGCGGTTTAGCCAAAAACATTCAGTACTTC.